The next 11 T cell receptor beta chains were all read from a single sample in a study of blood T cell repertoires in COVID-19. Sequencing was performed with immunoSEQ multiplex PCR; in TCRdb, only in-frame clones are kept and a portion is missing. The sample lists about 250,000 clones, 87% occurring once. The sequenced sample was PBMCs or T cells enriched from blood (not recorded which). The source of these receptors is a woman under 40 with acute COVID-19.

The chain is built from TRBV3-1 (or the pseudogene TRBV3-2) and TRBJ1-2; D remains unclear. Germline CDR1 and CDR2: LGHDT and YNNKEL (reference sequence). This CDR3 contains 19 residues. V was trimmed by 1 base and J by 4 bases, leaving 25 bases between them. The CDR3 DNA follows: TGTGCCAGCAGCCAAGTTTCCGGAGGAAATCGACTTGGGGTCTATGGCTACACCTTC. Translating gives CASSQVSGGNRLGVYGYTF.

The gene calls are TRBV29-1 and TRBJ1-1, with D tentatively TRBD1 (5 bases). This CDR3 has 12 amino acids. V was clipped by 6 bases and J by 0 bases, with 8 bases between them. CDR1 and CDR2 (germline): SQVTM, ANQGSEA. The CDR3 protein is CSVRQLNTEAFF. The CDR3 region has the DNA TGCAGCGTAAGACAGCTGAACACTGAAGCTTTCTTT.

This clone was detected only once. V gene TRBV28 combines with J gene TRBJ2-5, with D possibly TRBD1 on 6 matching bases. V was clipped by 11 bases and J by 4 bases, with 17 bases between them. This CDR3 region has 13 residues. CDR1 and CDR2 (germline): MDHEN, SYDVKM. The CDR3 is CAASRQVLETQYF. In DNA, the CDR3 is TGTGCCGCCAGTCGACAGGTACTAGAGACCCAGTACTTC.

CDR3 region: CASTLTRVQPQHF. The DNA for the CDR3 is TGTGCCAGCACCCTTACGCGGGTCCAGCCCCAGCATTTT. The chain carries TRBV6-6 and TRBJ1-5; no firm D call. The CDR3 spans 13 residues. Germline V lookup: CDR1 MNHNY, CDR2 SVGAGI (reference sequence). Between the trimmed V and J ends, which lost 7 bases and 7 bases, there was a span of 14 bases.

This chain links TRBV19 with TRBJ2-4; D is possibly TRBD1 (6 bases). The germline gives CDR1 LNHDA, CDR2 SQIVND (reference sequence). The CDR3 length is 13 residues. Between the trimmed V and J ends, which lost 3 bases and 8 bases, there was a span of 11 bases. The CDR3 loop reads CASSILTGDIQYF. CDR3 nucleotides: TGTGCCAGTAGTATCCTGACAGGAGACATTCAGTACTTC.

This clone was recorded at least ten times. The chain recombines TRBV6-5 with TRBJ2-2, with TRBD1 matching 8 bases. The germline V gene encodes CDR1 MNHEY and CDR2 SVGAGI. V was clipped by 11 bases and J by 3 bases; unmatched bases: 11. The CDR3 is made up of 15 amino acids. CDR3 bases: TGTGCCGCTGCGAGGCAGGGGGCCGACACCGGGGAGCTGTTTTTT. Its protein product is CAAARQGADTGELFF.

Only one count was recorded for this clone. The chain uses TRBV10-3 and TRBJ2-7; 8 bases map to TRBD1. The J segment lost 1 base and the V segment lost 6 bases, leaving 2 bases of the junction unmatched. CDR1 and CDR2 (germline): ENHRY, SYGVKD. CDR3 size: 13 residues. The CDR3 DNA is TGTGCCATCAGCCGACAGGGGTCCTACGAGCAGTACTTC. Translation gives CAISRQGSYEQYF.

This sequence joins TRBV6-6 and TRBJ2-1; TRBD2 agrees at 8 bases. The length of the CDR3 is 13 residues. The junction had 12 bases not matched to a gene; V was cut back by 10 bases and J by 10 bases. CDR1 is MNHNY, CDR2 SVGAGI, per germline (reference sequence). The CDR3 is CATESSSGDEQFF. CDR3 DNA sequence: TGTGCCACCGAATCCAGTAGCGGGGACGAGCAGTTCTTC.

This chain uses TRBV3-1 (or the pseudogene TRBV3-2) with TRBJ1-2; D is uncertain. Germline V gene data show CDR1 as LGHDT and CDR2 as YNNKEL (reference sequence). V lost 2 bases and J lost 4, with 8 bases in between. The CDR3 is 13 amino acids. CDR3 DNA: TGTGCCAGCAGCCAATCAGGCGCCTATGGCTACACCTTC. Its protein product is CASSQSGAYGYTF.

The rearrangement joins TRBV30 to TRBJ1-1; D is perhaps TRBD1 (5 bases). Trimming stripped 0 bases from V and 6 bases from J, with 8 bases between. Germline V gene sequence: CDR1 GTSNPN, CDR2 SVGIG (reference sequence). The length of the CDR3 is 12 residues. CDR3 coding DNA: TGTGCCTGGAGTGTAGGGGCTTCTGAAGCTTTCTTT. As protein: CAWSVGASEAFF. Filled out from reference TRBV30 and TRBJ1-1, the complete variable domain reads SQTIHQWPATLVQPVGSPLSLECTVEGTSNPNLYWYRQAAGRGLQLLFYSVGIGQISSEVPQNLSASRPQDRQFILSSKKLLLSDSGFYLCAWSVGASEAFFGQGTRLTVV.

This chain connects TRBV2 to TRBJ2-7; no firm D call. V shed 4 bases and J shed 1 base, with 14 bases lying between them. The germline gives CDR1 SNHLY, CDR2 FYNNEI. The CDR3 runs to 15 residues. The CDR3 protein is CASSASAGTSYEQYF. In DNA, the CDR3 is TGTGCCAGCAGTGCCTCGGCAGGTACTTCCTACGAGCAGTACTTC.